This paragraph reports one T cell receptor (beta chain). Its antigen is still unknown. These data come from a study of graft-versus-host responses after intestinal transplantation. Study overall: Recipients had multivisceral, liver-intestinal, or isolated intestinal transplants. After anti-thymocyte globulin induction, recipients took tacrolimus and steroids for 2 to 3 years. Study conclusions and caveats: GvH clones occurred in recipient marrow; some first appeared in ileum or blood.

The CDR3 is 14 amino acids. Per germline, CDR1 SQVTM and CDR2 ANQGSEA. V lost 1 base and J lost 10; bases outside the gene matches: 9. The repertoire was sequenced with immunoSEQ multiplex PCR; TCRdb's copy has only in-frame clones and lacks some. The sample has 45,000 to 55,000 clones; about 89% are singletons. The genes are TRBV29-1 and TRBJ1-4; 7 bases are a match to TRBD1. The sequencing used PBMCs, collected approximately 660 days after intestinal transplant. The receptor was derived from a human patient who received an intestinal transplant, so some T cells may come from the graft donor. The CDR3 sequence: CSVEVNRGRGKLFF. In DNA form, the CDR3 reads TGCAGCGTTGAAGTAAACAGGGGAAGGGGAAAACTGTTTTTT.